One and the same sample provided the 19 T cell receptor beta chains below, sequenced in a study of pediatric ulcerative colitis. Measured with immunoSEQ multiplex PCR; TCRdb has only the in-frame clones, and not every one. The table lists 40,000 to 60,000 clones, 78% of them singletons. During colonoscopy, one to two rectal pinch biopsies were collected. Sample: gut tissue. These TCRs come from a girl between 5 and 17 years old with moderate ulcerative colitis.

V usage is TRBV7-2 and J usage is TRBJ1-1; 10 bases align to TRBD1. This CDR3 contains 14 residues. V was clipped by 5 bases and J by 11 bases; unmatched bases: 11. CDR1 SGHTA and CDR2 FQGNSA come from the germline V gene. Written as DNA, the CDR3 is TGTGCCAGCAGCCGAGGGACAGGGGCCCCTGGGGCTTTCTTT. Amino acid sequence: CASSRGTGAPGAFF.

The chain is built from TRBV6-1 and TRBJ2-7; D is ambiguous. Germline V gene data show CDR1 as MNHNS and CDR2 as SASEGT. V was shortened by 3 bases and J by 4 bases, with 13 bases between the two germline ends. CDR3 length: 14 residues. CDR3 in amino acids: CASSEDYGPYEQYF. CDR3 coding DNA: TGTGCCAGCAGTGAGGATTACGGACCTTACGAGCAGTACTTC.

The V gene is TRBV6-1, the J gene TRBJ2-7, with 7 bases identical to TRBD1. The CDR3 runs 16 residues. Germline trimming cut 2 bases from V and 5 bases from J; bases unmatched to any gene: 12. Germline V gene lookup returns CDR1 MNHNS and CDR2 SASEGT. The CDR3 is CASSEIRAGGRDEQYF. The CDR3 DNA follows: TGTGCCAGCAGTGAAATCAGGGCAGGGGGTAGGGACGAGCAGTACTTC.

Of note for this clone: The junction departs from the called germline gene at one end, perhaps through a read error. This chain links TRBV7-2 with TRBJ2-2; 10 bases are a match to TRBD2. The CDR3 spans 16 residues. Germline CDR1 is SGHTA and CDR2 is FQGNSA. As DNA, the CDR3 is TGTGCCAGCAGTTTAGCGGGGGGTTACGTCGGCGGGGAGCTGTTTTTT. This sequence encodes CASSLAGGYVGGELFF.

The genes are TRBV28 and TRBJ2-2, with 8 bases identical to TRBD1. The CDR3 extends over 14 amino acids. Germline-derived CDR1 and CDR2 are MDHEN and SYDVKM. V shed 6 bases, J shed 7 bases, and the junction held 7 bases outside the gene matches. Here the CDR3 reads CASRRQGSVGELFF. As DNA, the CDR3 is TGTGCCAGCAGGAGACAGGGGAGTGTCGGGGAGCTGTTTTTT.

The chain uses TRBV5-6 and TRBJ2-4, with D possibly being TRBD1 (6 bases). The CDR3 length is 17 residues. V lost 1 base, J lost 2 bases, and 16 bases lay in between. Germline V lookup: CDR1 SGHDT, CDR2 YYEEEE. DNA of the CDR3: TGTGCCAGCAGCTTGACTCAGGGGCGGACAACCAAAAACATTCAGTACTTC. Protein sequence: CASSLTQGRTTKNIQYF.

This sequence joins TRBV7-2 and TRBJ2-1, with D unresolved. The V gene lost 1 base and the J gene lost 4 bases, with 11 bases spanning the gap. Germline values: CDR1 SGHTA, CDR2 FQGNSA. The CDR3 runs to 15 residues. CDR3 in DNA: TGTGCCAGCAGCTTAGGCAATGGGATTTACAATGAGCAGTTCTTC. This codes for CASSLGNGIYNEQFF.

The rearrangement links TRBV19 to TRBJ2-5, with TRBD1 as a possible D gene (5 bases). The ends were cut back, 3 bases at V and 5 bases at J, with 10 bases in the middle. The CDR3 has 13 residues. The V gene's germline CDR1 is LNHDA and CDR2 SQIVND (reference sequence). CDR3 nucleotide sequence: TGTGCCAGTAGTATGGAAGGGGTGGAGACCCAGTACTTC. Translating gives CASSMEGVETQYF.

The V call is TRBV9, the J call TRBJ1-2; no reliable D call. The V gene lost 0 bases and the J gene lost 8 bases, with 8 bases spanning the gap. The germline gives CDR1 SGDLS, CDR2 YYNGEE. The CDR3 contains 12 residues. CDR3 sequence (DNA): TGTGCCAGCAGCGTAGAGGGTAGGGGCTACACCTTC. Protein: CASSVEGRGYTF.

The genes are TRBV6-5 and TRBJ2-5; D uncertain. Trimming took 0 bases from V and 14 from J, leaving 16 bases between them. CDR1 and CDR2 (germline): MNHEY, SVGAGI. CDR3 length: 13 residues. CDR3 in DNA: TGTGCCAGCAGTTACTCGCCGAGGAAGCATATTTACTTC. Translation: CASSYSPRKHIYF.

The chain joins TRBV30 to TRBJ2-1; tentatively, D is TRBD2 (7 bases). CDR1 is GTSNPN, CDR2 SVGIG, per germline (reference sequence). The CDR3 has 14 residues. V was trimmed by 0 bases and J by 6 bases, leaving 12 bases between them. The CDR3 bases are TGTGCCTGGAGTGTACTAGGGGGGGGCAATGAGCAGTTCTTC. It yields the protein CAWSVLGGGNEQFF.

This clone is classed as medium-sized. The genes are TRBV7-9 and TRBJ1-2; no definite D call. The germline gives CDR1 SEHNR, CDR2 FQNEAQ (reference sequence). This CDR3 is 11 amino acids long. V lost 1 base and J 8 bases, leaving 5 bases between the germline ends. The CDR3 nucleotides read TGTGCCAGCAGCTTAGGGACGGGCTACACCTTC. It codes for CASSLGTGYTF.

The chain joins TRBV7-8 to TRBJ2-1; 12 bases align to TRBD2. Per the germline V gene, CDR1 is SGHVS and CDR2 is FQNEAQ. The ends lost 2 bases at V and 8 bases at J; junction bases unmatched: 10. CDR3 length: 17 residues. Here the CDR3 DNA reads TGTGCCAGCAGCTTAACATCTAGCGGGGGGGTCTATGATGAGCAGTTCTTC. The encoded protein is CASSLTSSGGVYDEQFF.

The J gene is TRBJ2-4, the V gene TRBV5-1, with D perhaps matching TRBD2 (7 bases). Germline lookup yields CDR1 SGHRS and CDR2 YFSETQ. The CDR3 covers 15 residues. V lost 4 bases to trimming and J lost 4 bases, with 15 bases between them. The CDR3 protein is CASSPRGGAKNIQYF. The DNA of the CDR3 is TGCGCCAGCAGCCCCCGTGGGGGGGCGAAAAACATTCAGTACTTC. Full variable domain (outside the CDR3, taken from reference TRBV5-1 and TRBJ2-4): KAGVTQTPRYLIKTRGQQVTLSCSPISGHRSVSWYQQTPGQGLQFLFEYFSETQRNKGNFPGRFSGRQFSNSRSEMNVSTLELGDSALYLCASSPRGGAKNIQYFGAGTRLSVL.

The chain carries TRBV11-2 and TRBJ2-3, with unresolved D. Germline CDR1 reads SGHAT; CDR2 reads FQNNGV. The V end was cut by 2 bases, the J end by 0 bases, with 12 bases between. The length of the CDR3 is 16 residues. The CDR3 DNA sequence: TGTGCCAGCAGCTTATCAGAGGCTCCTAGCACAGATACGCAGTATTTT. Protein: CASSLSEAPSTDTQYF.

The chain carries TRBV27 and TRBJ2-3; no clear D gene. Germline V gene lookup returns CDR1 MNHEY and CDR2 SMNVEV (reference sequence). This CDR3 region has 15 residues. Trimming shortened V by 0 bases and J by 3 bases, and 10 bases separated the two germline ends. The CDR3 DNA sequence: TGTGCCAGCAGTTTATCGCGGAGAATTACAGATACGCAGTATTTT. Protein product: CASSLSRRITDTQYF.

A word on this clone: Other DNA variants within this sample encode the same CDR3. V and J are TRBV2 and TRBJ2-2; D gene uncertain. The length of the CDR3 is 14 residues. With 3 bases removed from V and 1 base from J, the gap between germline ends came to 6 bases. From germline, CDR1 is SNHLY and CDR2 FYNNEI. This CDR3 is CASSETVNTGELFF. The CDR3 DNA reads as TGTGCCAGCAGTGAGACGGTGAACACCGGGGAGCTGTTTTTT.

CDR3 protein: CASSLKGQGEAFF. The DNA of the CDR3 is TGTGCCAGCAGCTTAAAGGGACAGGGGGAAGCTTTCTTT. V gene TRBV7-9 combines with J gene TRBJ1-1; 10 nucleotides agree with TRBD1. V lost 2 bases, J lost 8 bases, and 2 bases stayed unmatched. This CDR3 has 13 amino acids. CDR1 and CDR2 from the germline V gene are SEHNR and FQNEAQ (reference sequence).

The chain has TRBV30 and TRBJ2-2; 7 bases agree with TRBD2. In germline, CDR1 is GTSNPN, CDR2 SVGIG (reference sequence). CDR3 length: 15 amino acids. With V trimmed by 5 bases and J by 3 bases, 9 bases remained unmatched. CDR3 sequence reads: CAWAGGGAYTGELFF. CDR3 bases: TGTGCCTGGGCGGGCGGGGGTGCGTACACCGGGGAGCTGTTTTTT.